A single sample is the source of the 18 T cell receptor beta chains below, sequenced in a study of T-cell memory formation after mild COVID-19. Each CDR3 protein is one row after TCRdb ran MiXCR on the 5' RACE reads. Of roughly 250,000 distinct CDR3 sequences detected, 16% appear once; the ten largest clones hold 3.5%. What was sequenced was PBMCs or a T cell subset sorted from them (not recorded which). All receptors come from a man younger than 30 who had mild COVID-19 (a few samples of this study predate the infection). Cell type and time point are not known.

This chain links TRBV9 with TRBJ2-5; TRBD2 matches at 12 bases. The CDR3 sequence is 15 residues long. CDR1 and CDR2 (germline): SGDLS, YYNGEE. After removal of 3 bases from V and 5 bases from J, the junction contained 5 bases not matched to a gene. The CDR3 DNA follows: TGTGCCAGCAGCGCCCTAGCGGGGGGGCCCGAGACCCAGTACTTC. It translates to CASSALAGGPETQYF.

This clonotype showed up many times. The V call is TRBV11-2, the J call TRBJ2-7; D may be TRBD1 (5 bases). The V end lost 3 bases, the J end lost 5 bases, and 17 bases lay between the germline ends. The CDR3 is made up of 15 amino acids. The V gene's germline CDR1 is SGHAT and CDR2 FQNNGV. The CDR3 DNA follows: TGTGCCAGCAGCTTCTCCTCAGGGTTCGTCGACGAGCAGTACTTC. This codes for CASSFSSGFVDEQYF.

This clonotype was recorded once. The V call is TRBV5-4, the J call TRBJ2-3; tentatively, D is TRBD1 (5 bases). Germline V gene data show CDR1 as SGHNT and CDR2 as YYREEE (reference sequence). V was shortened by 3 bases and J by 2 bases, with 10 bases between the two germline ends. This CDR3 comprises 14 residues. This CDR3 is CASSSPGNTDTQYF. CDR3 coding DNA: TGTGCCAGCAGCTCCCCAGGGAACACAGATACGCAGTATTTT.

This clonotype was seen only a few times. This chain joins TRBV3-1 and TRBJ1-1; no clear D gene. This CDR3 has 15 residues. Germline lookup yields CDR1 LGHDT and CDR2 YNNKEL (reference sequence). The germline V and J ends were trimmed by 4 bases and 4 bases, with 16 bases remaining between them. In nucleotides, the CDR3 is TGTGCCAGCAGCCTCAGTGCCGGATCTAGCACTGAAGCTTTCTTT. The encoded protein is CASSLSAGSSTEAFF.

This clonotype was observed a few times. J is TRBJ1-5 and V is TRBV28; 10 positions match TRBD1. V shed 2 bases, J shed 5 bases, and the junction held 3 bases outside the gene matches. CDR3 size: 15 residues. Germline V CDR1 and CDR2: MDHEN, SYDVKM. This chain's CDR3 is CASSLPGQGHQPQHF. The CDR3 DNA sequence: TGTGCCAGCAGTTTACCGGGACAGGGGCATCAGCCCCAGCATTTT.

The chain is built from TRBV7-9 and TRBJ1-2; D possibly corresponds to TRBD1 (6 bases). V was clipped by 5 bases and J by 5 bases, with 21 bases between them. The CDR3 loop spans 16 amino acids. Looked up from germline, CDR1 is SEHNR and CDR2 is FQNEAQ (reference sequence). The CDR3 nucleotides read TGTGCCAGCAGCCACGGGGGGGCCCGGGTGAGGTATGGCTACACCTTC. Protein: CASSHGGARVRYGYTF. Filled out from reference TRBV7-9 and TRBJ1-2, the complete variable domain reads DTGVSQNPRHKITKRGQNVTFRCDPISEHNRLYWYRQTLGQGPEFLTYFQNEAQLEKSRLLSDRFSAERPKGSFSTLEIQRTEQGDSAMYLCASSHGGARVRYGYTFGSGTRLTVV.

This chain uses TRBV2 with TRBJ1-5; TRBD1 matches 7 bases. The germline V gene has CDR1 SNHLY and CDR2 FYNNEI. V lost 6 bases, J lost 6 bases, and 5 bases stayed unmatched. This CDR3 is built from 13 residues. The CDR3 region is CASRRQGGQPQHF. The CDR3 DNA reads TGTGCCAGCAGAAGACAGGGCGGTCAGCCCCAGCATTTT.

The chain is built from TRBV5-1 and TRBJ2-1; 8 bases align to TRBD1. The CDR3 consists of 14 residues. V was pared by 4 bases and J by 9 bases, with 9 bases of the junction left unmatched. Per germline, CDR1 SGHRS and CDR2 YFSETQ. The CDR3 reads CASSGRTGIGEQFF. DNA of the CDR3: TGCGCCAGCAGCGGACGGACAGGGATTGGTGAGCAGTTCTTC.

This clonotype was seen a few times. An end of the junction differs from the germline gene, which may be a read error. The chain recombines TRBV7-2 with TRBJ2-7; D remains unclear. The CDR3 runs 13 residues. Germline lookup yields CDR1 SGHTA and CDR2 FQGNSA. The CDR3 spells CASSLPPSSPGDF. The CDR3 nucleotides are TGTGCCAGCAGCTTACCCCCGTCCTCTCCCGGTGACTTC.

This clonotype has a handful of counts. V usage is TRBV3-1 and J usage is TRBJ2-7; TRBD1 or TRBD2 may be the D gene (6 bases each). CDR1 is LGHDT and CDR2 is YNNKEL in the germline V gene (reference sequence). The length of the CDR3 is 11 residues. V was shortened by 0 bases and J by 13 bases, with 10 bases between the two germline ends. CDR3 sequence: CASSQEGGTYF. CDR3 nucleotide sequence: TGTGCCAGCAGCCAAGAGGGGGGCACCTACTTC.

This clonotype was detected a few times. The V gene is TRBV7-3, the J gene TRBJ2-2, with no clear D. Trimming removed 6 bases at V and 3 bases at J, with 11 bases between. Germline values: CDR1 SGHTA, CDR2 FQGTGA. CDR3 length: 14 amino acids. The CDR3 nucleotides are TGTGCCAGCAGGCCTCTGACCCACACCGGGGAGCTGTTTTTT. Its protein product is CASRPLTHTGELFF.

This clonotype appeared many times. The chain recombines TRBV20-1 with TRBJ2-5; 7 bases agree with TRBD1. This CDR3 spans 15 amino acids. Trimming cost V 6 bases and J 5 bases; bases outside gene matches: 15. Germline CDR1 DFQATT, CDR2 SNEGSKA (reference sequence). This CDR3 is CSAPQFGTVGETQYF. Here the CDR3 DNA reads TGCAGTGCGCCGCAATTCGGGACAGTAGGGGAGACCCAGTACTTC.

This clonotype has a count of ten or more. The J gene is TRBJ2-1, the V gene TRBV25-1; maybe TRBD2 (5 bases). The CDR3 is made up of 11 amino acids. Germline-derived CDR1 and CDR2 are MGHDK and SYGVNS. V shed 7 bases and J shed 4 bases, with 5 bases lying between them. The CDR3 protein is CASTGYNEQFF. In DNA, the CDR3 is TGTGCCAGCACGGGATACAATGAGCAGTTCTTC.

The CDR3 reads CSASGAISTPTEQYV. DNA of the CDR3: TGCAGTGCTAGCGGGGCCATTTCAACTCCTACCGAGCAGTACGTC. The gene calls are TRBV20-1 and TRBJ2-7; D assignment may be TRBD1 or TRBD2 (5 bases each). The germline V and J ends were trimmed by 3 bases and 6 bases, with 21 bases remaining between them. Germline values: CDR1 DFQATT, CDR2 SNEGSKA (reference sequence). This CDR3 has 15 amino acids.

The J gene is TRBJ1-5, the V gene TRBV2; D possibly corresponds to TRBD1 (5 bases). Trimming removed 4 bases from V and 7 bases from J, with 14 bases in between. The CDR3 is 14 amino acids. CDR1 and CDR2 from the germline V gene are SNHLY and FYNNEI. The CDR3 is CASSGEGPGQPQHF. The CDR3 DNA reads as TGTGCCAGCAGTGGGGAGGGGCCGGGGCAGCCCCAGCATTTT.

This clonotype has a handful of counts. The chain has TRBV20-1 and TRBJ2-1; 8 positions agree with TRBD2. The germline CDR1 and CDR2 sequences are DFQATT and SNEGSKA (reference sequence). Trimming cost V 3 bases and J 2 bases; bases outside gene matches: 6. The CDR3 loop spans 15 amino acids. The CDR3: CSASPMRGAYNEQFF. The CDR3 region has the DNA TGCAGTGCTAGTCCAATGCGGGGGGCCTACAATGAGCAGTTCTTC.

To note about this clonotype: A read error may account for a junction end that differs from germline. This rearrangement joins TRBV28 to TRBJ2-7, with unresolved D. The length of the CDR3 is 12 residues. Per germline, CDR1 MDHEN and CDR2 SYDVKM. CDR3: CATSGHRYEQYF. The CDR3 DNA reads as TGTGCCACCAGTGGCCACCGGTACGAGCAGTACTTC.

This chain links TRBV28 with TRBJ1-2, with no clear D. The CDR3 has 13 residues. The germline V and J ends were trimmed by 5 bases and 3 bases, with 10 bases remaining between them. CDR1 and CDR2 from the germline V gene are MDHEN and SYDVKM. This CDR3 is CASSKDGDYGYTF. In nucleotides, the CDR3 is TGTGCCAGCAGTAAGGACGGGGACTATGGCTACACCTTC.